A selection of T cell receptor beta chains follows, all from one sample in a study of CD8 T cells in Susac syndrome. TCRdb re-called the immunoSEQ multiplex PCR reads with MiXCR, one entry per CDR3 protein. Of around 180,000 distinct CDR3 sequences listed, roughly 96% were seen once; the top ten hold 0.15% to 0.2%. The sample consisted of CD8+ T cells from PBMCs. The receptors were sampled from a human donor with multiple sclerosis. Both conserved end residues are part of each CDR3. D genes are given only for firm matches. Clone size is given for some rows only: seen once, a few or many times, or a class if the clone is expanded.

D: TRBD1; J: TRBJ2-7; V: TRBV7-2; size: NA; DNA: TGTGCCAGCAGGGAATGGGACAGGGGAGTCGAGCAGTACTTC; CDR3: CASREWDRGVEQYF
D: NA; J: TRBJ2-1; V: TRBV15; size: NA; DNA: TGTGCCACCCGGGGGCCCAGCGGGATAGTTTCTGCGTCGTCCTACAATGAGCAGTTCTTC; CDR3: CATRGPSGIVSASSYNEQFF
D: NA; J: TRBJ2-6; V: TRBV9; size: NA; DNA: TGTGCCAGCAGCGAAACAGGGTCCGGGGCCAACGTCCTGACTTTC; CDR3: CASSETGSGANVLTF
D: NA; J: TRBJ2-7; V: TRBV28; size: NA; DNA: TGTGCCAGCAGGTACGTCCAGGGTGACTACGAGCAGTACTTC; CDR3: CASRYVQGDYEQYF
D: NA; J: TRBJ2-7; V: TRBV14; size: once; DNA: TGTGCCAGCAGCCGGTCTGCCAGGGGATACTTCTCCTACGAGCAGTACTTC; CDR3: CASSRSARGYFSYEQYF
D: NA; J: TRBJ1-5; V: TRBV4-2; size: NA; DNA: TGTGCCAGCAGCCAAGATCCATCCGGGGGCAATCAGCCCCAGCATTTT; CDR3: CASSQDPSGGNQPQHF
D: NA; J: TRBJ1-2; V: TRBV27; size: NA; DNA: TGTGCCAGCAGCTATAGACGGTCACGGGGCTACACCTTC; CDR3: CASSYRRSRGYTF
D: TRBD1; J: TRBJ2-3; V: TRBV19; size: once; DNA: TGTGCCAGTACAGACGGGACAGGGGATGCAGATACGCAGTATTTT; CDR3: CASTDGTGDADTQYF
D: NA; J: TRBJ2-7; V: TRBV9; size: NA; DNA: TGTGCCAGCAGCGTAGACGAGGCGTGGGACGAGCAGTACTTC; CDR3: CASSVDEAWDEQYF
D: TRBD2; J: TRBJ2-2; V: TRBV15; size: NA; DNA: TGTGCCACCAGCAGACTAGCGGGGGACCCGAACACCGGGGAGCTGTTTTTT; CDR3: CATSRLAGDPNTGELFF
D: NA; J: TRBJ2-5; V: TRBV5-1; size: NA; DNA: TGCGCCAGCAGCTTGGAGGCAGGGGTCGAAGAGACCCAGTACTTC; CDR3: CASSLEAGVEETQYF
D: NA; J: TRBJ1-1; V: TRBV9; size: NA; DNA: TGTGCCAGCAGCGTAGGGGACGACGCCACTGAAGCTTTCTTT; CDR3: CASSVGDDATEAFF
D: NA; J: TRBJ2-3; V: TRBV7-8; size: NA; DNA: TGTGCCAGCAGCTTAGCAGGACAGACTAGCACAGATACGCAGTATTTT; CDR3: CASSLAGQTSTDTQYF
D: TRBD1; J: TRBJ1-1; V: TRBV5-1; size: NA; DNA: TGCGCCAGCCAAACTCAACAGGGGACTGAAGCTTTCTTT; CDR3: CASQTQQGTEAFF
D: NA; J: TRBJ2-1; V: TRBV7-9; size: NA; DNA: TGTGCCAGCAGCCGCGGGCCAGGGCCGACGGAGGAGCAGTTCTTC; CDR3: CASSRGPGPTEEQFF
D: TRBD1; J: TRBJ2-3; V: TRBV9; size: NA; DNA: TGTGCCAGCAGCGTAGAGGGACAGGCCACAGATACGCAGTATTTT; CDR3: CASSVEGQATDTQYF
D: TRBD1; J: TRBJ2-6; V: TRBV25-1; size: NA; DNA: TGTGCCAGCAGTGAATCTCCGGGGACAGGGATATCCGGGGCCAACGTCCTGACTTTC; CDR3: CASSESPGTGISGANVLTF
D: TRBD1; J: TRBJ2-1; V: TRBV5-6; size: NA; DNA: TGTGCCAGCAGCTTGGGGGACAGCGATGAGCAGTTCTTC; CDR3: CASSLGDSDEQFF
D: TRBD2; J: TRBJ2-1; V: TRBV27; size: NA; DNA: TGTGCCAGCATAGGAGCGGGAGAAGTAGCCTACAATGAGCAGTTCTTC; CDR3: CASIGAGEVAYNEQFF
D: NA; J: TRBJ1-2; V: TRBV25-1; size: once; DNA: TGTGCCAGCCGGACGGCTAACTATGGCTACACCTTC; CDR3: CASRTANYGYTF
D: TRBD1; J: TRBJ2-1; V: TRBV5-1; size: NA; DNA: TGCGCCAGCAGCTCAACCTGGACAGGGGACTACAATGAGCAGTTCTTC; CDR3: CASSSTWTGDYNEQFF
D: NA; J: TRBJ1-1; V: TRBV19; size: NA; DNA: TGTGCCAGTAGTATAACCCCGGACCCGAACACTGAAGCTTTCTTT; CDR3: CASSITPDPNTEAFF
D: TRBD2; J: TRBJ2-1; V: TRBV10-2; size: NA; DNA: TGCGCCAGCAGAGCCGGGACTAGCGATTACAATGAGCAGTTCTTC; CDR3: CASRAGTSDYNEQFF
D: TRBD1; J: TRBJ1-2; V: TRBV7-9; size: NA; DNA: TGTGCCGTCCCGGTCTGGGACAGCGAGGGCTACACCTTC; CDR3: CAVPVWDSEGYTF
D: NA; J: TRBJ2-3; V: TRBV28; size: once; DNA: TGTGCCAGCAGTTTTCAGGGAGGCTCAGATACGCAGTATTTT; CDR3: CASSFQGGSDTQYF
D: NA; J: TRBJ2-5; V: TRBV6-5; size: NA; DNA: TGTGCCAGCAGTACCCGGGACACCCAAGAGACCCAGTACTTC; CDR3: CASSTRDTQETQYF